The 23 T cell receptor beta chains below were found in one sample sequenced in a study of glioma-infiltrating T cells. Using RNA template, CDR3s of TCR alpha and beta were amplified with iRepertoire arm-PCR. TCRdb processed the multiplex PCR reads anew with MiXCR; each CDR3 protein has one entry. The sample has some 160,000 distinct CDR3 sequences; more than 35% are singletons. The specimen sequenced was glioma tissue, nonneoplastic brain tissue, or PBMCs (not recorded which). These receptors all stem from a human donor with low-grade glioma or glioblastoma, undergoing nonglioma brain surgery, or in good health (not recorded which).

As to this clonotype: In this CDR3 the conserved last residue, phenylalanine or tryptophan, is missing, so a read error is likely. The J gene is TRBJ1-3, the V gene TRBV12-3 or TRBV12-4; no clear D. CDR3 length: 17 residues. The V and J ends lost 1 base and 0 bases respectively, with 13 bases between them. The CDR3 region is CASSLDRGSGSGNTIYS. CDR3 bases: TGTGCCAGCAGTTTAGATCGGGGATCAGGCTCTGGAAACACCATATATTCT.

This clonotype was counted ten times or more. The junction does not match germline at one end; this may be a read error. The chain uses TRBV15 and TRBJ2-7; TRBD2 matches at 13 bases. Germline CDR1 LNHNV, CDR2 YYDKDF (reference sequence). The CDR3 length is 15 residues. CDR3 coding DNA: TGTGCCACCAGCCGGACTAGCGGGAGTCTCTACGAGCAATACTTC. The encoded protein is CATSRTSGSLYEQYF.

This clonotype was recorded once. This could be a read error, since a much larger clone is one nucleotide away. This chain connects TRBV25-1 to TRBJ2-5; D could derive from TRBD1 or TRBD2 (6 bases each). V dropped 0 bases and J dropped 0 bases, with 20 bases sitting between them. Germline assignment: CDR1 MGHDK and CDR2 SYGVNS. This CDR3 has 19 residues. The CDR3 bases are TGTGCCAGCAGTGAATATAGGGGGGCAGGATACCGGTACCAAGAGACCCAGTACTTC. Protein: CASSEYRGAGYRYQETQYF.

Note on this clonotype: The junction departs from the called germline gene at one end, perhaps through a read error. J is TRBJ1-5 and V is TRBV28, with a weak D call TRBD1 (5 bases). The CDR3 sequence is 14 residues long. CDR1 and CDR2 from the germline V gene are MDHEN and SYDVKM. The CDR3 DNA follows: TGTGCCAGCAGCCCTGGAAAGGGGACTCAGCCCAAGCATTTT. The encoded protein is CASSPGKGTQPKHF.

As concerns this clonotype: A single base separates this from a much larger clone, so it may be a read error. The chain uses TRBV20-1 and TRBJ1-1; the match to TRBD1 covers 8 bases. The germline gives CDR1 DFQATT, CDR2 SNEGSKA (reference sequence). The V segment lost 0 bases and the J segment 5 bases; nucleotides outside the gene matches: 11. This CDR3 is built from 16 residues. The CDR3 is CSARDMRTGGGTEAFF. In nucleotides, the CDR3 is TGCAGTGCTAGAGATATGAGAACAGGGGGAGGTACTGAAGCTTTCTTT.

This clonotype appeared a few times. The chain links TRBV19 to TRBJ1-6; a possible D gene is TRBD1 (5 bases). Trimming stripped 3 bases from V and 7 bases from J, with 16 bases between. The germline V gene has CDR1 LNHDA and CDR2 SQIVND (reference sequence). CDR3 length: 16 amino acids. The CDR3 loop reads CASSMIAGDFNSPLHF. Written as DNA, the CDR3 is TGTGCCAGTAGTATGATTGCCGGGGACTTCAATTCACCCCTCCACTTT.

Note on this clonotype: A much larger clone is a single base away; this may be a read error. This chain connects TRBV5-1 to TRBJ2-3; D possibly corresponds to TRBD2 (6 bases). Germline CDR1 and CDR2: SGHRS and YFSETQ. The CDR3 is made up of 16 amino acids. This chain's CDR3 is CVSSTALPGATDTQYF. CDR3 bases: TGCGTCAGCAGCACCGCATTGCCGGGAGCCACAGATACGCAGTATTTT.

With regard to this clonotype: A much larger clone lies one base from this, so it may be a read error. The chain recombines TRBV18 with TRBJ1-1, with D maybe TRBD1 (6 bases). Germline V gene sequence: CDR1 KGHSH, CDR2 LQKENI. Trimming shortened V by 9 bases and J by 7 bases, and 15 bases separated the two germline ends. The CDR3 totals 12 residues. The CDR3 here is CARSGAYGEAFF. DNA of the CDR3: TGTGCCAGGTCAGGGGCATACGGTGAAGCTTTCTTT.

This chain links TRBV7-9 with TRBJ1-3, with 7 bases that match TRBD1. Per germline, CDR1 SEHNR and CDR2 FQNEAQ (reference sequence). J lost 8 bases, V lost 4 bases, and 11 bases had no gene match. The CDR3 loop spans 15 amino acids. The CDR3 reads CASSSPKGGVDTIYF. CDR3 nucleotides: TGTGCCAGCAGCTCTCCTAAAGGGGGCGTGGACACCATATATTTT.

A note on this clonotype: A much larger clone is a single base away; this may be a read error. The gene calls are TRBV19 and TRBJ2-7; D not resolved. The CDR3 totals 13 residues. The germline CDR1 and CDR2 sequences are LNHDA and SQIVND (reference sequence). Trimming took 3 bases from V and 0 from J, leaving 6 bases between them. Written as DNA, the CDR3 is TGTGCCAGTAGTATCGCGAGCTCCTACGAGCAGTACTTC. Translation: CASSIASSYEQYF.

In regard to this clonotype: The junction shows a germline mismatch at one end, possibly a read error. The V call is TRBV6-1, the J call TRBJ1-5; the D gene is possibly TRBD1 (6 bases). This CDR3 region has 16 residues. Germline V gene lookup returns CDR1 MNHNS and CDR2 SASEGT. CDR3 in DNA: TGTGCCAACAGTGACAGGACCGCCTCTAGGAATCAGCCCCAGCATTTT. It encodes CANSDRTASRNQPQHF.

This clonotype was observed many times. The chain's CDR3 is CSVDRGYGYTF. The CDR3 coding sequence is TGCAGCGTTGATAGAGGGTATGGCTACACCTTC. This chain connects TRBV29-1 to TRBJ1-2; D gene unclear. The germline gives CDR1 SQVTM, CDR2 ANQGSEA. The CDR3 consists of 11 residues. Trimming cost V 3 bases and J 5 bases, with 7 bases left between them.

A word on this clonotype: A read error is likely, as this CDR3 ends without the conserved phenylalanine or tryptophan. Because the CDR3's place on the DNA is in doubt, the DNA is left out and the CDR3 is given as listed by TCRdb. This sequence joins TRBV6-2 or TRBV6-3 and TRBJ2-7; the D call of TRBD1 is as the table states it, not checked on the DNA. The CDR3 extends over 14 residues, inclusive of both ends. Germline V lookup: CDR1 MNHEY, CDR2 SVGEGT. The CDR3 loop reads CASFDGTGSYEKYL.

About this clonotype: The missing conserved phenylalanine or tryptophan at the end of this CDR3 makes a read error likely. This rearrangement joins TRBV14 to TRBJ1-2; 7 nucleotides match TRBD1. Germline V CDR1 and CDR2: SGHDN, FVKESK. V shed 4 bases, J shed 9 bases, and the junction held 11 bases outside the gene matches. This CDR3 has 14 residues. The CDR3, as DNA: TGTGCCAGCAGCCTACGACAGGGAGATTTTAGCTACACCCTC. It yields the protein CASSLRQGDFSYTL.

For this clonotype: Just one base apart from a much larger clone, this may be a read error. V is TRBV28 and J is TRBJ1-2, with TRBD1 as a possible D gene (5 bases). The CDR3 extends over 14 amino acids. Deletions cut 9 bases from V and 4 bases from J, with 18 bases between. The V gene's germline CDR1 is MDHEN and CDR2 SYDVKM. The CDR3 DNA reads TGTGCCAGAACCGGGGCGACGGGGGTCTATGGCTACACCTTC. It specifies CARTGATGVYGYTF.

Many counts were recorded for this clonotype. The rearrangement joins TRBV3-1 to TRBJ1-5; weak D call: TRBD1 (6 bases). The CDR3 is made up of 16 amino acids. In germline, CDR1 is LGHDT, CDR2 YNNKEL (reference sequence). V dropped 5 bases and J dropped 1 base, with 15 bases sitting between them. The CDR3 protein is CASSSSTGTSNQPQHF. The CDR3, as DNA: TGTGCCAGCAGCTCGAGTACAGGGACCAGCAATCAGCCCCAGCATTTT.

To note about this clonotype: A much larger clone is a single base away; this may be a read error. The DNA for the CDR3 is TGTGCCAGCATCGACACTCCCCTGAGTGGCTACACCTTC. It codes for CASIDTPLSGYTF. The rearrangement joins TRBV7-2 to TRBJ1-2; D uncertain. Germline V lookup: CDR1 SGHTA, CDR2 FQGNSA. This CDR3 contains 13 residues. Trimming left V 7 bases short and J 7 bases short, with 16 bases between. The full variable domain, in which reference TRBV7-2 and TRBJ1-2 provide the parts outside the CDR3, is GAGVSQSPSNKVTEKGKDVELRCDPISGHTALYWYRQSLGQGLEFLIYFQGNSAPDKSGLPSDRFSAERTGGSVSTLTIQRTQQEDSAVYLCASIDTPLSGYTFGSGTRLTVV.

Concerning this clonotype itself: This may come from a read error, since a much larger clone is one base off. V and J are TRBV7-9 and TRBJ2-3; 8 bases align to TRBD2. The CDR3 length is 16 residues. With V trimmed by 1 base and J by 3 bases, 6 bases remained unmatched. Germline loops: CDR1 SEHNR, CDR2 FQNEAQ (reference sequence). The CDR3 reads CASSLETGGLTDTQYF. The CDR3 DNA follows: TGTGCCAGCAGCTTAGAAACGGGAGGGCTGACAGATACGCAGTATTTT.

As concerns this clonotype: A much larger clone lies a single base off, so this may be a read error. The rearrangement uses TRBV2 and TRBJ2-3; TRBD2 might be the D (7 bases). Germline loops: CDR1 SNHLY, CDR2 FYNNEI. V was trimmed by 6 bases and J by 5 bases, leaving 18 bases between them. The CDR3 covers 15 residues. In nucleotides, the CDR3 is TGTGCCAGCAGAGGGGGGTGGGGGGGCAGAGATACGCAGTATTTT. Residues: CASRGGWGGRDTQYF.

The genes are TRBV27 and TRBJ2-7; 8 bases are shared with TRBD1. Germline loops: CDR1 MNHEY, CDR2 SMNVEV (reference sequence). J was trimmed by 4 bases and V by 5 bases; bases with no gene match: 4. CDR3 length: 13 amino acids. The CDR3 reads CASSMTGDYEQYF. DNA for the CDR3: TGTGCCAGCAGTATGACAGGGGATTACGAGCAGTACTTC.

This clonotype appeared many times. The V gene is TRBV28, the J gene TRBJ2-1, with TRBD2 matching 13 bases. This CDR3 has 16 amino acids. Germline CDR1 MDHEN, CDR2 SYDVKM. The J segment lost 8 bases and the V segment lost 7 bases, leaving 11 bases of the junction unmatched. CDR3 sequence reads: CASKLAGGSGIDEQFF. The DNA for the CDR3 is TGTGCCAGCAAACTAGCGGGAGGGTCAGGTATCGATGAGCAGTTCTTC.

Concerning this clonotype itself: Just one base apart from a much larger clone, this may be a read error. Here the CDR3 reads CASSFGGLAGHEQYF. The CDR3 DNA sequence: TGTGCCAGCAGCTTCGGAGGACTAGCGGGACACGAGCAGTACTTC. V usage is TRBV7-2 and J usage is TRBJ2-7; the match to TRBD2 covers 12 bases. V was clipped by 3 bases and J by 5 bases; unmatched bases: 5. CDR1 is SGHTA, CDR2 FQGNSA, per germline. CDR3 length equals 15 residues.

For this clonotype: A much larger clone lies one base from this, so it may be a read error. The chain is built from TRBV3-1 and TRBJ2-2; TRBD1 matches at 10 bases. V trimming: 6 bases; J trimming: 10 bases; junction bases outside the gene matches: 5. From germline, CDR1 is LGHDT and CDR2 YNNKEL (reference sequence). This CDR3 has 13 residues. CDR3 protein: CASRQGQGTELFF. The CDR3 coding sequence is TGTGCCAGCAGGCAGGGACAGGGGACGGAGCTGTTTTTT.